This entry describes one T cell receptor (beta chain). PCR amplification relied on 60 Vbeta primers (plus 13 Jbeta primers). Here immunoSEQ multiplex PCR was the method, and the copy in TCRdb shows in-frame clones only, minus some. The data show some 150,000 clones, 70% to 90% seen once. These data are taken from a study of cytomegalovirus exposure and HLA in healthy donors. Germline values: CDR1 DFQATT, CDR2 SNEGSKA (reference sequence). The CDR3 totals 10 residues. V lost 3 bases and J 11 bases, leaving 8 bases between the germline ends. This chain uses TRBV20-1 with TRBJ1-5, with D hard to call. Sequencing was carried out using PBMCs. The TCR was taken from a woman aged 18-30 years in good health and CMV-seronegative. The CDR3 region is CSASPEAQHF. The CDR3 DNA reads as TGCAGTGCTAGCCCCGAGGCCCAGCATTTT.